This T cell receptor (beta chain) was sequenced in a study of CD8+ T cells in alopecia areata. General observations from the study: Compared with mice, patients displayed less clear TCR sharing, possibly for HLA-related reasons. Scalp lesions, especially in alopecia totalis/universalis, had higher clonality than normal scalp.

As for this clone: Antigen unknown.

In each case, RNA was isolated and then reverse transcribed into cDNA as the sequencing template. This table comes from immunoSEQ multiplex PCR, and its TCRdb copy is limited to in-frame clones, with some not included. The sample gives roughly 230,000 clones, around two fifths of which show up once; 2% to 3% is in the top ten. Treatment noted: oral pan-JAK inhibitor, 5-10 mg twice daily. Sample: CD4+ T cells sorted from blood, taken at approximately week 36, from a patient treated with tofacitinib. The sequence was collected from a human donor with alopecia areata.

This CDR3 is CASQWGGDADTQYF. The DNA of the CDR3 is TGTGCCAGCCAGTGGGGGGGCGACGCAGATACGCAGTATTTT. J is TRBJ2-3 and V is TRBV2, with D possibly TRBD2 on 7 matching bases. The germline V and J ends were trimmed by 8 bases and 4 bases, with 16 bases remaining between them. Germline V lookup: CDR1 SNHLY, CDR2 FYNNEI. The CDR3 covers 14 residues.